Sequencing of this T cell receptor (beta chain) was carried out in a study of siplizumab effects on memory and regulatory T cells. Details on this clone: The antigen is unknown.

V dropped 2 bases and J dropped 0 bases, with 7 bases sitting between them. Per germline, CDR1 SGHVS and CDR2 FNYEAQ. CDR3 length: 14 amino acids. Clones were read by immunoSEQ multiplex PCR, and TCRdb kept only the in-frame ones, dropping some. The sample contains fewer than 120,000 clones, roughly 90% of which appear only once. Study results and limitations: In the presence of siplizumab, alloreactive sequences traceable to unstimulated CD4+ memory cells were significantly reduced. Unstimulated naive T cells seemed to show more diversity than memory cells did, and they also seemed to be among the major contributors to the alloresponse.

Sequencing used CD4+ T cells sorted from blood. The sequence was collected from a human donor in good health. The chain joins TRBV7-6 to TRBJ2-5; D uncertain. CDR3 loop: CASSLWQNQETQYF. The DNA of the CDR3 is TGTGCCAGCAGCTTATGGCAAAACCAAGAGACCCAGTACTTC.